This T cell receptor (beta chain) stems from a study of blood T cell repertoires in COVID-19 (dated by TCRdb to the early 2020s). Notes on the research overall: Samples covering the acute and convalescent phases of COVID-19 were provided by collaborators in the United States, Italy and Spain. Samples came from the ongoing ImmuneRACE study (first 160 participants) plus 1,254 subjects from 6 global collaborators. The repertoires were released in a freely available public database meant as a resource for research on the immune response to SARS-CoV-2. Where available, HLA class I and class II types were obtained from metadata supplied by the sample provider rather than from assay-based typing. Deeply sampled blood TCRbeta repertoires from subjects exposed to, actively infected with, or recovered from COVID-19 were included in the dataset. The material from the prospective study consisted of cDNA or gDNA derived from T cells, B-cell-depleted T cells, or PBMCs. Sample metadata almost always included a de-identified subject ID, COVID-19 status, age in years and sex. Here is what the overall study found, with its caveats: Clinical and demographic metadata were provided uncurated, with the amount varying by source and participant.

TCRbeta CDR3 regions were amplified from genomic DNA by means of the immunoSEQ Assay, a bias-controlled multiplex PCR. The authors' analysis ran thus. Within the assay, amplification of reference gene primers was used to estimate how many nucleated cells each sample contained. To quantify the absolute abundance of each unique TCRbeta CDR3 rearrangement, sequence reads were collapsed and filtered. For each sample, productive Simpson clonality was calculated as the square root of Simpson's diversity index over productive rearrangements. TCRdb limited this immuneACCESS table to in-frame rearrangements with V and J called. A share of clones is missing; checked studies link under half to unresolved V genes, and the rest is unexplained. The V and J calls and clone size are taken from that table; D and trimming were inferred from the DNA. Across this sample there are 150,000 to 200,000 clones, with roughly 84% seen only once. In total, the top ten clones hold around 2.9% of the sample.

There are a few counts of this clone. Its antigen has not been determined. No base-level quality is on record; no much larger clone is a single base apart. The CDR3 goes from the cysteine to the phenylalanine over 12 residues. This entry keeps only the CDR3 DNA: 36 bases, framed from base 1. As encoded in the germline V gene, CDR1 is MGHRA while CDR2 is YSYEKL. V and J lose 0 bases and 12 bases, and a span of 8 bases separates them. In the prospective study, participants were roughly 18 to 90 years old, resided in about 25 geographic areas of the United States, and were enrolled through a virtual design. Cohort assignment in the prospective study relied on participant-reported clinical history from a screening survey and a study questionnaire. Exposed participants were defined as having been in contact with someone with a PCR-confirmed or clinician-diagnosed COVID-19 case within 2 weeks of study entry. In the prospective study, whole blood, serum and a nasopharyngeal or oropharyngeal swab were collected from each participant by mobile phlebotomists. Additional blood draws and questionnaires over an approximately 2-month period could optionally be provided by prospective study participants. Before DNA extraction, prospective study blood samples were shipped either frozen or at room temperature.

The sequence derives from a woman aged 30 to 39 who had been exposed to COVID-19. The chain employs TRBV4-1 and TRBJ1-4; confidence is insufficient to name the D gene. The material sequenced was PBMCs or T cells enriched from blood (not recorded which). The DNA sequence is TGCGCCAGCAGCCAAGACTTTCCCCAACTGTTTTTT. It translates as CASSQDFPQLFF.